Shown below are 6 T cell receptor beta chains from a single sample sequenced in a study of shared clonotypes between healthy human individuals. Naive CD8 cells lacked CD45RO, underwent positive selection for CCR7 and left out terminally differentiated effector memory CD45RA+ cells. Data came from immunoSEQ multiplex PCR; TCRdb stores just in-frame clones and leaves some out. The sample shows about 680,000 clones, about 91% of them seen only once. The sequencing input was naive CD8+ T cells sorted from blood. These receptors originate from a man aged 25 to 40 in good health.

This chain connects TRBV9 to TRBJ2-7; tentatively, D is TRBD2 (6 bases). This CDR3 has 13 residues. Trimming stripped 5 bases from V and 1 base from J, with 10 bases between. Germline CDR1 and CDR2: SGDLS and YYNGEE. The chain's CDR3 is CASSTAGSYEQYF. The CDR3 region has the DNA TGTGCCAGCAGTACCGCGGGGTCCTACGAGCAGTACTTC. Combining the CDR3 with reference TRBV9 and TRBJ2-7 gives the whole variable domain DSGVTQTPKHLITATGQRVTLRCSPRSGDLSVYWYQQSLDQGLQFLIQYYNGEERAKGNILERFSAQQFPDLHSELNLSSLELGDSALYFCASSTAGSYEQYFGPGTRLTVT.

The chain recombines TRBV27 with TRBJ2-3; 7 nucleotides agree with TRBD1. The CDR3 is 15 residues long. The ends lost 6 bases at V and 0 bases at J; junction bases unmatched: 6. Per the germline V gene, CDR1 is MNHEY and CDR2 is SMNVEV (reference sequence). The DNA of the CDR3 is TGTGCCAGCAGCCCTCGAGGGGGCAGCACAGATACGCAGTATTTT. This codes for CASSPRGGSTDTQYF.

This chain uses TRBV28 with TRBJ2-1; either TRBD1 or TRBD2 may fit D (5 bases each). The germline V gene encodes CDR1 MDHEN and CDR2 SYDVKM. The CDR3 contains 17 residues. V dropped 5 bases and J dropped 0 bases, with 17 bases sitting between them. In nucleotides, the CDR3 is TGTGCCAGCAGTCCCACTATATGGGGGACCTCCTACAATGAGCAGTTCTTC. This encodes CASSPTIWGTSYNEQFF.

Regarding this clone: The sample carries other DNA sequences with the same CDR3. The rearrangement joins TRBV27 to TRBJ2-7, with D perhaps TRBD2 (6 bases). From germline, CDR1 is MNHEY and CDR2 SMNVEV (reference sequence). The CDR3 has 15 amino acids. V lost 3 bases to trimming and J lost 1 base, with 13 bases between them. CDR3 sequence (DNA): TGTGCCAGCAGTTTGGGTGGGACTGCATCCTACGAGCAGTACTTC. As protein: CASSLGGTASYEQYF.

The genes are TRBV23-1 and TRBJ2-3; 12 bases match TRBD2. TRBV23-1 is filed as an ORF, its function uncertain. The V segment lost 1 base and the J segment 7 bases; nucleotides outside the gene matches: 12. This CDR3 comprises 18 residues. CDR3 residues: CASSQWAGTSGPPNTQYF. DNA of the CDR3: TGCGCCAGCAGTCAATGGGCGGGGACTAGCGGGCCTCCGAATACGCAGTATTTT.

The V call is TRBV2, the J call TRBJ2-5; D unresolved. V was clipped by 2 bases and J by 5 bases, with 9 bases between them. Germline CDR1 SNHLY, CDR2 FYNNEI. The CDR3 sequence is 13 residues long. The CDR3 DNA follows: TGTGCCAGCAGTGAATTGGGTCCGGAGACCCAGTACTTC. This sequence encodes CASSELGPETQYF.